Below, 26 T cell receptor beta chains from the same sample are listed, as sequenced in a study of cytomegalovirus exposure and HLA in healthy donors. The method was immunoSEQ multiplex PCR; TCRdb's version includes in-frame clones alone and lacks a portion of them. The data hold some 190,000 clones, with about 83% observed a single time. Specimen: PBMCs. These receptors were collected from a woman aged 18-29 years in good health and CMV-seronegative.

The chain employs TRBV10-1 and TRBJ2-3, with 9 bases matching TRBD2. CDR3 length equals 17 residues. The V and J ends lost 8 bases and 3 bases, in that order; junction bases with no gene match: 15. Germline V gives CDR1 WNHNN, CDR2 SYGVQD (reference sequence). The CDR3 spells CASGPSGLADGTDTQYF. In DNA form, the CDR3 reads TGCGCCAGCGGACCCTCGGGACTAGCAGACGGGACAGATACGCAGTATTTT.

The chain combines TRBV5-1 with TRBJ2-3; D possibly corresponds to TRBD1 (6 bases). There are 16 residues in the CDR3. V was trimmed by 4 bases and J by 5 bases, leaving 20 bases between them. Germline V gene sequence: CDR1 SGHRS, CDR2 YFSETQ. CDR3 nucleotide sequence: TGCGCCAGCAGCGATCCAAGGGGGAAAGGAGTAGATACGCAGTATTTT. Protein: CASSDPRGKGVDTQYF.

This chain joins TRBV6-5 and TRBJ2-1, with a tentative D call TRBD1 (6 bases). Looked up from germline, CDR1 is MNHEY and CDR2 is SVGAGI. The V end was cut by 6 bases, the J end by 7 bases, with 13 bases between. The CDR3 contains 13 residues. The CDR3 sequence is CASRDSSTNEQFF. Written as DNA, the CDR3 is TGTGCCAGCAGGGACAGTAGCACGAATGAGCAGTTCTTC.

This chain connects TRBV25-1 to TRBJ1-4; possibly TRBD1 for D (5 bases). This CDR3 has 13 amino acids. From germline, CDR1 is MGHDK and CDR2 SYGVNS. Trimming shortened V by 6 bases and J by 4 bases, and 9 bases separated the two germline ends. CDR3 sequence: CASRYRGNEKLFF. The CDR3, as DNA: TGTGCCAGCAGGTATAGGGGTAATGAAAAACTGTTTTTT.

The chain links TRBV5-1 to TRBJ2-3, with D unresolved. The CDR3 is 14 residues long. From germline, CDR1 is SGHRS and CDR2 YFSETQ. The germline V and J ends were trimmed by 2 bases and 2 bases, with 9 bases remaining between them. CDR3 sequence: CASSLDSHTDTQYF. Written as DNA, the CDR3 is TGCGCCAGCAGCTTAGACTCACACACAGATACGCAGTATTTT.

The V and J genes are TRBV19 and TRBJ1-2, with D perhaps TRBD1 (5 bases). V was clipped by 7 bases and J by 8 bases, with 14 bases between them. The CDR3 is 12 residues long. Germline V gives CDR1 LNHDA, CDR2 SQIVND (reference sequence). The CDR3: CASKRSGRGYTF. CDR3 sequence (DNA): TGTGCCAGTAAGCGGTCAGGGAGGGGCTACACCTTC.

The chain links TRBV28 to TRBJ1-2, with 11 positions matching TRBD1. J gave up 8 bases and V 6 bases, and 5 bases lay outside the gene matches. Per the germline V gene, CDR1 is MDHEN and CDR2 is SYDVKM. The CDR3 sequence is 13 residues long. This CDR3 reads CASSRGQGEGYTF. CDR3 coding DNA: TGTGCCAGCAGCAGGGGACAGGGGGAAGGCTACACCTTC.

The chain combines TRBV23-1 with TRBJ2-7, with TRBD1 as a possible D gene (5 bases). TRBV23-1 is noted as an ORF with a role that remains uncertain. This CDR3 spans 16 amino acids. V was clipped by 2 bases and J by 3 bases, with 17 bases between them. The CDR3 nucleotides are TGCGCCAGCAGTCAAGTATTTCCAGACAGCCGCTACGAGCAGTACTTC. Translation: CASSQVFPDSRYEQYF.

The CDR3 is CASSMRVYSNQPQHF. In nucleotides, the CDR3 is TGTGCCAGTAGTATGAGGGTTTATAGCAATCAGCCCCAGCATTTT. The chain joins TRBV19 to TRBJ1-5; D is uncertain. V was trimmed by 3 bases and J by 0 bases, leaving 9 bases between them. Germline CDR1 LNHDA, CDR2 SQIVND (reference sequence). This CDR3 comprises 15 residues.

The chain has TRBV11-3 and TRBJ2-7; 7 bases fit TRBD2. Germline CDR1 is SGHNT and CDR2 is YENEEA. The CDR3 contains 14 residues. V trimming: 3 bases; J trimming: 3 bases; junction bases outside the gene matches: 5. CDR3 DNA: TGTGCCAGCAGCTTGAGCAGCGGGGACTACGAGCAGTACTTC. Amino acids: CASSLSSGDYEQYF.

This clone has a single count. V gene TRBV13 combines with J gene TRBJ2-1; 9 bases are shared with TRBD2. From germline, CDR1 is PRHDT and CDR2 FYEKMQ (reference sequence). V was pared by 4 bases and J by 0 bases, with 7 bases of the junction left unmatched. The CDR3 covers 17 residues. CDR3 amino acids: CASSSRLADLSYNEQFF. For the CDR3, the DNA is TGTGCCAGCAGCTCCCGACTAGCGGACCTCTCCTACAATGAGCAGTTCTTC.

The chain joins TRBV5-1 to TRBJ2-2, with 7 bases lining up with TRBD1. The CDR3 spans 16 residues. Unmatched junction bases numbered 7, after V lost 2 bases and J lost 3 bases. Looked up from germline, CDR1 is SGHRS and CDR2 is YFSETQ. In nucleotides, the CDR3 is TGCGCCAGCAGCTTTATTAGGGGGCGCGACACCGGGGAGCTGTTTTTT. This codes for CASSFIRGRDTGELFF. Complete variable domain (other parts from reference TRBV5-1 and TRBJ2-2): KAGVTQTPRYLIKTRGQQVTLSCSPISGHRSVSWYQQTPGQGLQFLFEYFSETQRNKGNFPGRFSGRQFSNSRSEMNVSTLELGDSALYLCASSFIRGRDTGELFFGEGSRLTVL.

This clone was seen more than once but under ten times. The rearrangement joins TRBV9 to TRBJ2-3, with 8 positions matching TRBD2. After removal of 0 bases from V and 5 bases from J, the junction contained 5 bases not matched to a gene. The CDR3 sequence is 15 residues long. Germline lookup yields CDR1 SGDLS and CDR2 YYNGEE. The CDR3 nucleotides are TGTGCCAGCAGCGTAGCCGGCGGGGGGAGAGATACGCAGTATTTT. It translates to CASSVAGGGRDTQYF.

The V and J genes are TRBV28 and TRBJ2-3; 11 positions match TRBD1. The CDR3 contains 18 residues. Germline V gives CDR1 MDHEN, CDR2 SYDVKM. Trimming took 5 bases from V and 2 from J; bases not matched to a gene: 12. Here the CDR3 DNA reads TGTGCCAGCAGTCCCGGACAGGGGGCTTGGCGGTCCACAGATACGCAGTATTTT. It translates to CASSPGQGAWRSTDTQYF.

This chain joins TRBV19 and TRBJ2-7; D possibly corresponds to TRBD2 (5 bases). The CDR3 contains 16 residues. Germline V gene lookup returns CDR1 LNHDA and CDR2 SQIVND (reference sequence). V lost 4 bases and J 3 bases, leaving 19 bases between the germline ends. CDR3 loop: CASSRAGSGNLYEQYF. The CDR3 DNA is TGTGCCAGTAGTAGGGCCGGATCGGGGAACCTCTACGAGCAGTACTTC.

The chain combines TRBV25-1 with TRBJ1-3; tentative D call: TRBD1 (5 bases). Germline V lookup: CDR1 MGHDK, CDR2 SYGVNS. This CDR3 has 14 amino acids. Deletions cut 8 bases from V and 1 base from J, with 12 bases between. DNA for the CDR3: TGTGCCAGCTGGGCAGGGTCTTCTGGAAACACCATATATTTT. Translating it yields CASWAGSSGNTIYF.

This chain connects TRBV18 to TRBJ2-3; TRBD2 agrees at 7 bases. The trim removed 6 bases at V and 1 base at J, leaving 4 bases unmatched. Germline CDR1 is KGHSH and CDR2 is LQKENI. The CDR3 runs 14 residues. This chain's CDR3 is CASSGGLGTDTQYF. The CDR3 DNA sequence: TGTGCCAGCTCGGGAGGGTTGGGCACAGATACGCAGTATTTT.

The chain couples TRBV9 to TRBJ1-5; perhaps TRBD1 as D (6 bases). The CDR3 totals 15 residues. Trimming cost V 5 bases and J 2 bases, with 14 bases left between them. Germline V gene lookup returns CDR1 SGDLS and CDR2 YYNGEE. The DNA for the CDR3 is TGTGCCAGCAGTGGAGGGGGGGTAGGCAATCAGCCCCAGCATTTT. This gives the protein CASSGGGVGNQPQHF.

The rearrangement joins TRBV5-1 to TRBJ1-1; tentatively, D is TRBD1 (5 bases). This CDR3 has 13 amino acids. The V gene lost 2 bases and the J gene lost 5 bases, with 10 bases spanning the gap. CDR1 is SGHRS and CDR2 is YFSETQ in the germline V gene. The CDR3 region has the DNA TGCGCCAGCAGCTTCAAACCAGGGACTGAAGCTTTCTTT. Its protein product is CASSFKPGTEAFF.

V usage is TRBV30 and J usage is TRBJ1-1; no definite D call. The length of the CDR3 is 15 residues. Germline V gives CDR1 GTSNPN, CDR2 SVGIG (reference sequence). V was trimmed by 0 bases and J by 5 bases, leaving 16 bases between them. The chain's CDR3 is CAWSVRTGIVTEAFF. The CDR3 coding sequence is TGTGCCTGGAGTGTTAGGACGGGGATTGTGACTGAAGCTTTCTTT.

This chain connects TRBV5-1 to TRBJ1-1; TRBD1 is a possible D gene (6 bases). The CDR3 has 14 amino acids. From germline, CDR1 is SGHRS and CDR2 YFSETQ. The germline V and J ends were trimmed by 6 bases and 4 bases, with 16 bases remaining between them. The CDR3 sequence: CASILQGLGTEAFF. CDR3 coding DNA: TGCGCCAGCATTCTACAGGGTTTAGGCACTGAAGCTTTCTTT.

V usage is TRBV6-5 and J usage is TRBJ2-3; 7 bases map to TRBD2. Trimming took 7 bases from V and 11 from J; bases not matched to a gene: 12. CDR3 length equals 13 residues. Germline V gene data show CDR1 as MNHEY and CDR2 as SVGAGI. DNA for the CDR3: TGTGCCAGCAATATGGGGGGGGTTCGTGAGCAGTATTTT. It encodes CASNMGGVREQYF.

V gene TRBV5-1 combines with J gene TRBJ2-5, with D perhaps TRBD2 (5 bases). The germline V gene encodes CDR1 SGHRS and CDR2 YFSETQ. The CDR3 loop spans 14 amino acids. V dropped 0 bases and J dropped 4 bases, with 10 bases sitting between them. CDR3 region: CASSLAGSGETQYF. The CDR3 nucleotides are TGCGCCAGCAGCTTGGCGGGGAGCGGAGAGACCCAGTACTTC.

This chain joins TRBV4-1 and TRBJ1-1; D may be TRBD1 (6 bases). The CDR3 runs 16 residues. The germline V gene encodes CDR1 MGHRA and CDR2 YSYEKL. The germline V and J ends were trimmed by 2 bases and 1 base, with 14 bases remaining between them. DNA for the CDR3: TGCGCCAGCAGCCAAACGTTAGGGGGGGGGAACACTGAAGCTTTCTTT. This translates into CASSQTLGGGNTEAFF.

The DNA for the CDR3 is TGTGCCAGCAGTTCCTATCAGCCCCAGCATTTT. It yields the protein CASSSYQPQHF. The chain employs TRBV28 and TRBJ1-5; D gene ambiguous. V dropped 4 bases and J dropped 5 bases, with 3 bases sitting between them. Germline values: CDR1 MDHEN, CDR2 SYDVKM. The CDR3 loop spans 11 amino acids.

The chain uses TRBV4-2 and TRBJ1-2; tentatively, D is TRBD1 (5 bases). The CDR3 is 16 amino acids. The V end lost 4 bases, the J end lost 6 bases, and 21 bases lay between the germline ends. Germline lookup yields CDR1 LGHNA and CDR2 YNFKEQ. The CDR3 DNA is TGTGCCAGCAGCCTAAATGGGGCCAGTCCTAATAATGGCTACACCTTC. It specifies CASSLNGASPNNGYTF.